The rows below give T cell receptor beta chains drawn from one sample of a study of T cells in Graves' hyperthyroidism and ophthalmopathy. TCRdb analysed the multiplex PCR reads with MiXCR anew, one entry per CDR3 protein. The repertoire holds approximately 320,000 distinct CDR3 sequences, with 16% as singletons. The sequencing input was blood. Receptors originate from a young man with Graves' hyperthyroidism. Each CDR3 is given with its conserved first and last residue. The order of the fields is V gene, J gene, CDR3 length, clone size, CDR3 protein. Part of the rows lack a size; the others show once, few, many or a class for expanded clones.

v_call: TRBV5-1; j_call: TRBJ2-3; cdr3_length: 14; clone_size: many; cdr3_aa: CASSQAGSTDTQYF
v_call: TRBV6-1; j_call: TRBJ2-7; cdr3_length: 13; clone_size: NA; cdr3_aa: CASSDWTGYEQYF
v_call: TRBV6-1; j_call: TRBJ2-5; cdr3_length: 11; clone_size: few; cdr3_aa: CASRRKETQYF
v_call: TRBV12-3/TRBV12-4; j_call: TRBJ2-2; cdr3_length: 12; clone_size: few; cdr3_aa: CASSFDAGELFF
v_call: TRBV7-9; j_call: TRBJ2-5; cdr3_length: 15; clone_size: NA; cdr3_aa: CASSLSSGGEETQYF
v_call: TRBV20-1; j_call: TRBJ1-1; cdr3_length: 11; clone_size: few; cdr3_aa: CSAGMNTEAFF
v_call: TRBV13; j_call: TRBJ2-4; cdr3_length: 14; clone_size: few; cdr3_aa: CASSQLLAKNIQYF
v_call: TRBV20-1; j_call: TRBJ2-5; cdr3_length: 13; clone_size: NA; cdr3_aa: CSARMVGGETQYF
v_call: TRBV10-3; j_call: TRBJ1-2; cdr3_length: 15; clone_size: NA; cdr3_aa: CAIRDRSESSYGYTF
v_call: TRBV27; j_call: TRBJ2-7; cdr3_length: 16; clone_size: few; cdr3_aa: CASSRDRLGSYYEQYF
v_call: TRBV5-1; j_call: TRBJ2-1; cdr3_length: 14; clone_size: many; cdr3_aa: CASSPTGESTEQFF
v_call: TRBV19; j_call: TRBJ1-5; cdr3_length: 13; clone_size: NA; cdr3_aa: CASSIGAIQPQHF
v_call: TRBV5-1; j_call: TRBJ1-2; cdr3_length: 16; clone_size: few; cdr3_aa: CASSFIRQEANYGYTF
v_call: TRBV18; j_call: TRBJ1-3; cdr3_length: 13; clone_size: few; cdr3_aa: CASSDTAGNTIYF
v_call: TRBV30; j_call: TRBJ1-1; cdr3_length: 14; clone_size: many; cdr3_aa: CAWSVHIPGGRAFF
v_call: TRBV3-1; j_call: TRBJ2-2; cdr3_length: 18; clone_size: few; cdr3_aa: CASTPGLAGFGLTRELFF
v_call: TRBV6-9; j_call: TRBJ1-1; cdr3_length: 13; clone_size: many; cdr3_aa: CASIGQGGTEAFF
v_call: TRBV30; j_call: TRBJ2-6; cdr3_length: 13; clone_size: NA; cdr3_aa: CACRRSGANVLTF
v_call: TRBV7-8; j_call: TRBJ2-7; cdr3_length: 16; clone_size: few; cdr3_aa: CASSLLGAEGDYEQYF
v_call: TRBV10-3; j_call: TRBJ2-3; cdr3_length: 17; clone_size: many; cdr3_aa: CAISEFQVTSSTDTQYF
v_call: TRBV19; j_call: TRBJ2-1; cdr3_length: 14; clone_size: few; cdr3_aa: CASTSKLLGNEQFF
v_call: TRBV20-1; j_call: TRBJ2-7; cdr3_length: 15; clone_size: many; cdr3_aa: CSARDQGSGSYEQYF
v_call: TRBV29-1; j_call: TRBJ2-3; cdr3_length: 15; clone_size: NA; cdr3_aa: CSVDSDRALTDTQYF
v_call: TRBV12-3/TRBV12-4; j_call: TRBJ2-7; cdr3_length: 14; clone_size: many; cdr3_aa: CASRRGGDPYEQYF
v_call: TRBV7-9; j_call: TRBJ2-6; cdr3_length: 15; clone_size: few; cdr3_aa: CASSRGSSGANVLTF
v_call: TRBV5-1; j_call: TRBJ2-1; cdr3_length: 12; clone_size: few; cdr3_aa: CASRAPYNEQFF
v_call: TRBV5-1; j_call: TRBJ1-1; cdr3_length: 14; clone_size: NA; cdr3_aa: CASSLNTGGTEAFF
v_call: TRBV18; j_call: TRBJ1-1; cdr3_length: 14; clone_size: many; cdr3_aa: CASSPTGRDTEAFF
v_call: TRBV30; j_call: TRBJ2-2; cdr3_length: 16; clone_size: many; cdr3_aa: CAWSKAGLMNTGELFF
v_call: TRBV15; j_call: TRBJ2-1; cdr3_length: 17; clone_size: NA; cdr3_aa: CATSRDGLLTSYNEQFF
v_call: TRBV27; j_call: TRBJ1-3; cdr3_length: 16; clone_size: few; cdr3_aa: CASSRLGTDSGNTIYF
v_call: TRBV6-1; j_call: TRBJ2-1; cdr3_length: 16; clone_size: many; cdr3_aa: CASRTLGASGSNEQFF
v_call: TRBV10-3; j_call: TRBJ2-3; cdr3_length: 15; clone_size: few; cdr3_aa: CAISEQGKRTDTQYF
v_call: TRBV5-1; j_call: TRBJ1-2; cdr3_length: 14; clone_size: few; cdr3_aa: CASSYSTGEDGYTF
v_call: TRBV19; j_call: TRBJ2-3; cdr3_length: 13; clone_size: few; cdr3_aa: CASSMAWTDTQYF
v_call: TRBV4-1; j_call: TRBJ2-7; cdr3_length: 14; clone_size: many; cdr3_aa: CASSQGGSGYEQYF
v_call: TRBV20-1; j_call: TRBJ2-2; cdr3_length: 14; clone_size: few; cdr3_aa: CSAGSGVNTGELFF
v_call: TRBV5-1; j_call: TRBJ2-1; cdr3_length: 16; clone_size: many; cdr3_aa: CASSLRLAGGLSEQFF
v_call: TRBV4-1; j_call: TRBJ2-3; cdr3_length: 16; clone_size: NA; cdr3_aa: CASSQQLADRTDTQYF
v_call: TRBV12-3/TRBV12-4; j_call: TRBJ2-3; cdr3_length: 12; clone_size: few; cdr3_aa: CASSFQTDTQYF
v_call: TRBV5-5; j_call: TRBJ2-2; cdr3_length: 14; clone_size: many; cdr3_aa: CASSPATNTGELFF
v_call: TRBV2; j_call: TRBJ1-1; cdr3_length: 14; clone_size: many; cdr3_aa: CASSERQKSAEAFF
v_call: TRBV7-2; j_call: TRBJ1-2; cdr3_length: 14; clone_size: few; cdr3_aa: CASSSTRVNYGYTF
v_call: TRBV7-8; j_call: TRBJ2-1; cdr3_length: 14; clone_size: NA; cdr3_aa: CASSLVELINEQFF
v_call: TRBV4-1; j_call: TRBJ2-7; cdr3_length: 13; clone_size: many; cdr3_aa: CASSQVLAYEQYF